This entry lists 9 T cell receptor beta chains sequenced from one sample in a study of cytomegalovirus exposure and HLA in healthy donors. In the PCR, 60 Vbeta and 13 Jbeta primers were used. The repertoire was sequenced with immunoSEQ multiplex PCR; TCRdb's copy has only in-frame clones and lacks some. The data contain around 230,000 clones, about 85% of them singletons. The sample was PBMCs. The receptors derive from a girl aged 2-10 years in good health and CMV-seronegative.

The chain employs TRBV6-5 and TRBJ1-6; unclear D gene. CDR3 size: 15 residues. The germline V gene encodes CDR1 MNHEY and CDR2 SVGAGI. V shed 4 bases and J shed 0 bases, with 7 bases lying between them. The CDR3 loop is CASSSIPSYNSPLHF. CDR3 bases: TGTGCCAGCAGTTCAATTCCCTCCTATAATTCACCCCTCCACTTT.

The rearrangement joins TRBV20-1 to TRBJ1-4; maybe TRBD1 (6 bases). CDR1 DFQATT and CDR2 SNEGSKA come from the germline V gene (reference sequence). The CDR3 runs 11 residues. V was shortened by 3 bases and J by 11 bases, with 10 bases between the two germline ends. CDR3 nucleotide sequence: TGCAGTGCTAGTCCAGGGGAGAAACTGTTTTTT. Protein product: CSASPGEKLFF.

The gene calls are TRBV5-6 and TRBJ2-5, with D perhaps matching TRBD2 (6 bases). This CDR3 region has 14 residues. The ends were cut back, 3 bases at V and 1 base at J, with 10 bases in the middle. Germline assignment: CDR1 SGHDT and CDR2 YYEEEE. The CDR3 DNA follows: TGTGCCAGCAGCTGGCGGGACGGCCAAGAGACCCAGTACTTC. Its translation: CASSWRDGQETQYF.

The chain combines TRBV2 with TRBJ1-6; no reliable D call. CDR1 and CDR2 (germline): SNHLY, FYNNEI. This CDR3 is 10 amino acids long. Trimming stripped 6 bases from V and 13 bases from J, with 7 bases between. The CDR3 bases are TGTGCCAGCAGCGGCGGGCCCCTCCACTTT. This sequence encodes CASSGGPLHF.

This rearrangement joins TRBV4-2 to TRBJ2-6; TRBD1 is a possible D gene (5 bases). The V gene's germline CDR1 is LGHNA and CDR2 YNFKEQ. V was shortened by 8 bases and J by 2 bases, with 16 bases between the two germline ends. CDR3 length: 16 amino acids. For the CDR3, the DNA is TGTGCCAGCGGAAACGACAGAGAGGCTGGGGCCAACGTCCTGACTTTC. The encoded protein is CASGNDREAGANVLTF.

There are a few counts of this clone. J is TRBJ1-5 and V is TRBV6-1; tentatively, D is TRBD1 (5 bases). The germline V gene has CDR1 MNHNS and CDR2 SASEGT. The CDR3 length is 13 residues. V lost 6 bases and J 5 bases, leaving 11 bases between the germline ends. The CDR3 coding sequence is TGTGCCAGCAGATACAGGTTCGATCAGCCCCAGCATTTT. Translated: CASRYRFDQPQHF.

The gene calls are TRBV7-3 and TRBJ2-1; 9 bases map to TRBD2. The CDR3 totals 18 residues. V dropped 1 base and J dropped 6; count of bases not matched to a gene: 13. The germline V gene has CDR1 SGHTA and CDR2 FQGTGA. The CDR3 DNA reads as TGTGCCAGCAGCTTAAGGGGGTCGGGCGGGGGGGGCCTCAATGAGCAGTTCTTC. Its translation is CASSLRGSGGGGLNEQFF.

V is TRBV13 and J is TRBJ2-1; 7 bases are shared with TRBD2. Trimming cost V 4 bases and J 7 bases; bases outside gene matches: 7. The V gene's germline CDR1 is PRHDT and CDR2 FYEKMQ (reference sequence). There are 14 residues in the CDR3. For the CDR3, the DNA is TGTGCCAGCAGCTCTCCCGCGGGAGTAAATGAGCAGTTCTTC. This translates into CASSSPAGVNEQFF.

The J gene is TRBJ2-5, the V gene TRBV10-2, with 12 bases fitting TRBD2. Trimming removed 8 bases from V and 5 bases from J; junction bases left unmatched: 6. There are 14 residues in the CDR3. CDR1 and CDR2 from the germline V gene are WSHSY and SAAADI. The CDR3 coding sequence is TGCGCCAGCCTAGCGGGAGGGGAGGGGGAGACCCAGTACTTC. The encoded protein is CASLAGGEGETQYF.